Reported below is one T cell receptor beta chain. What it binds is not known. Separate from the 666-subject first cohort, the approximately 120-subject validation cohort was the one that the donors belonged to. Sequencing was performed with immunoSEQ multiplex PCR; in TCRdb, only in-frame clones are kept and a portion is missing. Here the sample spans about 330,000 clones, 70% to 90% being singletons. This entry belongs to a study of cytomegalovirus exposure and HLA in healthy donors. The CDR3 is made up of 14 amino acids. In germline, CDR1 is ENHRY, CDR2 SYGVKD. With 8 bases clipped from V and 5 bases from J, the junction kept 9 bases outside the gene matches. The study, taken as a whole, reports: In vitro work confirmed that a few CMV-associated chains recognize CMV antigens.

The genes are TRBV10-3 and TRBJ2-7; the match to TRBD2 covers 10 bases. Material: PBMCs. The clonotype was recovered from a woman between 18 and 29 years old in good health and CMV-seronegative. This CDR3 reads CAIRASGSFDEQYF. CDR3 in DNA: TGTGCCATCCGGGCTAGCGGGAGTTTCGACGAGCAGTACTTC.